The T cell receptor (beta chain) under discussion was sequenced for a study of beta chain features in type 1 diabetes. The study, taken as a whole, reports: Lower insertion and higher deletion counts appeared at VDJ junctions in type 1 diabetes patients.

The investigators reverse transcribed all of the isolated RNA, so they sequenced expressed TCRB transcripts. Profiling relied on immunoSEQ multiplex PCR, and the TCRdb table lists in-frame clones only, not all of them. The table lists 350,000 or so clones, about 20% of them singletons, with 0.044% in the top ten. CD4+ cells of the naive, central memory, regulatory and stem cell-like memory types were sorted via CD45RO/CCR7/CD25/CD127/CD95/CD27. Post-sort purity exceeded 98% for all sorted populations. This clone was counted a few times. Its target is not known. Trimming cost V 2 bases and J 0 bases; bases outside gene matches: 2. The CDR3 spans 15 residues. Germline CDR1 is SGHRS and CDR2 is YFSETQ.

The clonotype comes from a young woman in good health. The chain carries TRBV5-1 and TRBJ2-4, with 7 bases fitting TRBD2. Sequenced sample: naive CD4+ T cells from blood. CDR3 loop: CASSFGGRAKNIQYF. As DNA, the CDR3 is TGCGCCAGCAGCTTTGGCGGGAGAGCCAAAAACATTCAGTACTTC.